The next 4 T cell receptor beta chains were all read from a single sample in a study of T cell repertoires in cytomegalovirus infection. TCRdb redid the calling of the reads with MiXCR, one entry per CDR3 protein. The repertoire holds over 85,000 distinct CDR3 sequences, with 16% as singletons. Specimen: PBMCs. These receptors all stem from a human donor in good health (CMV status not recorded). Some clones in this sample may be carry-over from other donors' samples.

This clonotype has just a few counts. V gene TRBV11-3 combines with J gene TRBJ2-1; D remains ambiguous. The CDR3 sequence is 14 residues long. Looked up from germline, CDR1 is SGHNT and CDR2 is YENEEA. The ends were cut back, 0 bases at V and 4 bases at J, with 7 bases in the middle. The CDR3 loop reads CASSLDKSYNEQFF. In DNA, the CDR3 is TGTGCCAGCAGCTTAGATAAGAGTTACAATGAGCAGTTCTTC.

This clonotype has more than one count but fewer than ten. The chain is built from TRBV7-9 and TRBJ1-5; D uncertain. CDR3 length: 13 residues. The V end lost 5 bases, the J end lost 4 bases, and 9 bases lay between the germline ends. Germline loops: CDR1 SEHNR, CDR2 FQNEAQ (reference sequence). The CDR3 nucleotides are TGTGCCAGCAGCCCCTCACAGAATCAGCCCCAGCATTTT. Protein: CASSPSQNQPQHF.

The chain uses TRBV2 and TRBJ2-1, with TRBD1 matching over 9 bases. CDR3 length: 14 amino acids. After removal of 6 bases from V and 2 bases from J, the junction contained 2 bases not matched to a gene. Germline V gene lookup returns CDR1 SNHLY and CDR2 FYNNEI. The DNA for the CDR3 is TGTGCCAGCAGGACAGGGGGGGCCTACAATGAGCAGTTCTTC. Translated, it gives CASRTGGAYNEQFF.

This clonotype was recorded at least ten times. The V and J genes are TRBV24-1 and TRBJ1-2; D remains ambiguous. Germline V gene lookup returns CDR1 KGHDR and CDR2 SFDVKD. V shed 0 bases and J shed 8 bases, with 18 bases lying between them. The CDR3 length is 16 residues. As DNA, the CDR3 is TGTGCCACCAGTGATTTGTCGTCCTCGGCCTACATCGGCTACACCTTC. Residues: CATSDLSSSAYIGYTF.